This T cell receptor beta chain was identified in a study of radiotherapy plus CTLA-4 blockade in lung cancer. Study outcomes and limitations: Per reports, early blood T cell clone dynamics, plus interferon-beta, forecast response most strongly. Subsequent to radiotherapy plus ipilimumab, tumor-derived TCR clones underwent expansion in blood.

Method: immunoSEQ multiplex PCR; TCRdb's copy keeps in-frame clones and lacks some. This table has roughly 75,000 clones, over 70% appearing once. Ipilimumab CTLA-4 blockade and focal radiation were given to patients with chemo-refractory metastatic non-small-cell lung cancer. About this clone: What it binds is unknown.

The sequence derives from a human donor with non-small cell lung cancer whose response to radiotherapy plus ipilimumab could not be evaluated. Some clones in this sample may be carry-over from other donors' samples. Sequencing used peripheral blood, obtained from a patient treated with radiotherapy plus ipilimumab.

The CDR3 DNA is TGCGCCAGCAGCCAAGATGGGCGGGCTAGCGGAAACACCATATATTTT. This encodes CASSQDGRASGNTIYF. The V and J genes are TRBV4-1 and TRBJ1-3; D is ambiguous. V was clipped by 0 bases and J by 4 bases, with 13 bases between them. This CDR3 contains 16 residues. Germline loops: CDR1 MGHRA, CDR2 YSYEKL.